This T cell receptor beta chain appears in the sequencing data of a study of blood T cell repertoires in COVID-19 (dated by TCRdb to 2018 to 2021). Study-level background: Collaborator samples came from the United States, Italy and Spain and covered acute and convalescent phases of COVID-19. A freely available public database, intended as a resource for researchers studying the immune response to SARS-CoV-2, is where the repertoires were released. Sample metadata almost always included a de-identified subject ID, COVID-19 status, age in years and sex. Where HLA class I and class II types were available, the types were taken from metadata supplied by the sample provider, not from assay-based typing. The dataset comprised deeply sampled blood TCRbeta repertoires from subjects exposed to, actively infected with, or recovered from COVID-19. Samples came from the ongoing ImmuneRACE study (first 160 participants) plus 1,254 subjects from 6 global collaborators. The prospective study material was composed of cDNA or gDNA derived from T cells, B-cell-depleted T cells, or PBMCs. Study-wide findings and limitations: The quantity of clinical and demographic metadata differed by source and by participant and was supplied without curation.

Trimming takes 8 bases off V and 0 bases off J; junction bases not matched to a gene: 6. Looking up the germline V gene yields CDR1 SGHTA and CDR2 FQGNSA. Reading from cysteine to phenylalanine, the CDR3 counts 15 amino acids. CDR3 DNA is the only sequence kept; it has 45 bases, read in frame from the first base. With respect to this clone: Its specific antigen is unknown. Base qualities were left out, and no much larger clone turns up one base away.

Each collaborating institution followed its own protocols to collect whole blood in K2EDTA tubes. For TCRbeta analysis, collaborator samples were shipped as frozen whole blood, as isolated PBMCs, or as DNA extracted from either sample type. The immunoSEQ Assay, a bias-controlled multiplex PCR, was used to amplify TCRbeta CDR3 regions from genomic DNA. The paper's processing steps were these. Nucleated cell counts per sample were estimated from amplification of reference gene primers within the assay. To quantify the absolute abundance of each unique TCRbeta CDR3 rearrangement, sequence reads were collapsed and filtered. Productive Simpson clonality was computed per sample as the square root of Simpson's diversity index over productive rearrangements. What TCRdb holds here is the immuneACCESS table cut down to in-frame rearrangements. Part of the clones is not present; checked against another copy, under half of the missing clones reflect an unresolved V gene, and the others are unexplained. That table is the source of V, J and clone size, and D and trimming were worked out from the DNA. The sample table shows around 300,000 clones, and more than 75% are seen once. 1% of the sample is in the top ten clones.

This clonotype was obtained from a man between 45 and 60 years old with active or convalescent COVID-19. Sequencing was done on a sample of peripheral blood. The V and J genes are TRBV7-2 and TRBJ2-3; TRBD2 aligns with 9 central bases. The nucleotide sequence is given as TGTGCCAGCGGAGGCGGGGGGGCTAGCACAGATACGCAGTATTTT. This encodes CASGGGGASTDTQYF.